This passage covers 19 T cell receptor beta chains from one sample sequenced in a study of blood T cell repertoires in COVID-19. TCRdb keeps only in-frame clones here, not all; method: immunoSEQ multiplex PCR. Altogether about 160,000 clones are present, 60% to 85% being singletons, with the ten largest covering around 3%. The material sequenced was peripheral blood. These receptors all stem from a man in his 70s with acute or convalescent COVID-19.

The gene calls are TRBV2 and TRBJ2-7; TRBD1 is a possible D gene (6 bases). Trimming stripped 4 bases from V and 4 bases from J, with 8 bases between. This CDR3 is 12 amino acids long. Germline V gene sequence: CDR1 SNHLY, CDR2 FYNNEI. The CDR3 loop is CASSADRYEQYF. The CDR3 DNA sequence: TGTGCCAGCAGTGCGGACAGATACGAGCAGTACTTC. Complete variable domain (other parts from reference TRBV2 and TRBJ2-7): EPEVTQTPSHQVTQMGQEVILRCVPISNHLYFYWYRQILGQKVEFLVSFYNNEISEKSEIFDDQFSVERPDGSNFTLKIRSTKLEDSAMYFCASSADRYEQYFGPGTRLTVT.

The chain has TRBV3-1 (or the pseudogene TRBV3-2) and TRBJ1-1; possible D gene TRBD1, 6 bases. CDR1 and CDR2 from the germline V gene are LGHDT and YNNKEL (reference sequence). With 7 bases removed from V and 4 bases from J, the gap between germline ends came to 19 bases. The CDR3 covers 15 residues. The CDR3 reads CASKRGGGRGTEAFF. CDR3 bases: TGTGCCAGCAAAAGGGGAGGGGGGCGAGGCACTGAAGCTTTCTTT.

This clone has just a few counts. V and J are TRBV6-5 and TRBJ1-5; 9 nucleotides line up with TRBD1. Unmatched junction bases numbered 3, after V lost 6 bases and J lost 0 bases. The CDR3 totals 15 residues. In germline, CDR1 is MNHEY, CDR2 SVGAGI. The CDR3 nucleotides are TGTGCCAGCAGCCGGACAGGGGCTAGCAATCAGCCCCAGCATTTT. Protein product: CASSRTGASNQPQHF.

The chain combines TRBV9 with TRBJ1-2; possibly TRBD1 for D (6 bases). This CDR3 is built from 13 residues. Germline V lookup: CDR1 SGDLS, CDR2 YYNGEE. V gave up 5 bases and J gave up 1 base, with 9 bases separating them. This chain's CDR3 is CASRDRGNYGYTF. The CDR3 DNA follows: TGTGCCAGCAGGGACAGAGGTAACTATGGCTACACCTTC.

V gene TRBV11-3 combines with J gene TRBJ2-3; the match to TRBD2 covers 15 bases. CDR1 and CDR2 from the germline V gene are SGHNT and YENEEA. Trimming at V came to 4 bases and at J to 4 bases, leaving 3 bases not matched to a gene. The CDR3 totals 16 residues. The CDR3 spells CASSSGTSGGSDTQYF. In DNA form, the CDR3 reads TGTGCCAGCAGCTCGGGGACTAGCGGGGGGTCAGATACGCAGTATTTT.

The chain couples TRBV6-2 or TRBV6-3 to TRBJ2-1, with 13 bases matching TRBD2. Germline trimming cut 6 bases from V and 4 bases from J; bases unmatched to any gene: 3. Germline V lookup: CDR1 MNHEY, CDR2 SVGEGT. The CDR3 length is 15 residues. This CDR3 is CASSQLAGGYNEQFF. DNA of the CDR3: TGTGCCAGCAGCCAACTAGCGGGAGGGTACAATGAGCAGTTCTTC.

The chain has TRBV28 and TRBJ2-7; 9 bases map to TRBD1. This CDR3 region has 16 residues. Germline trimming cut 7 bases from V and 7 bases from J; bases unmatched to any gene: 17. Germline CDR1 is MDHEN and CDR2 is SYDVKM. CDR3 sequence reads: CASIPRTGGGAGEQYF. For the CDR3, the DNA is TGTGCCAGCATTCCCCGTACAGGGGGCGGAGCGGGGGAGCAGTACTTC.

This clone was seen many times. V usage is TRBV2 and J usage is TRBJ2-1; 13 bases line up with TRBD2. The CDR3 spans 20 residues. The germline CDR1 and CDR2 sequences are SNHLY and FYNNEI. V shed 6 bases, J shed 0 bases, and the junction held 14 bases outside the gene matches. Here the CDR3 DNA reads TGTGCCAGCAGCCGGAGGAGACTAGCGGGAGGAACGAGCTCCTACAATGAGCAGTTCTTC. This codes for CASSRRRLAGGTSSYNEQFF.

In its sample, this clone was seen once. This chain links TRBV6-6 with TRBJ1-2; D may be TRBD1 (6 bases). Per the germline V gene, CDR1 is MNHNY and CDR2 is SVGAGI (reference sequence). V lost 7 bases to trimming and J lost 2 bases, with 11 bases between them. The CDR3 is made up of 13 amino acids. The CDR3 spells CASNDGQNYGYTF. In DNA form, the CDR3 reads TGTGCCAGCAACGACGGACAGAACTATGGCTACACCTTC.

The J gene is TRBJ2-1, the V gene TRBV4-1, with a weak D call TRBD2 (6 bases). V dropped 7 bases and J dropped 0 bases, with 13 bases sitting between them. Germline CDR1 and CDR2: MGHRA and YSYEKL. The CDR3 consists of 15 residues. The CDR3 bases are TGCGCCAGCACCGACCATAGCGGCTCCTACAATGAGCAGTTCTTC. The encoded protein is CASTDHSGSYNEQFF.

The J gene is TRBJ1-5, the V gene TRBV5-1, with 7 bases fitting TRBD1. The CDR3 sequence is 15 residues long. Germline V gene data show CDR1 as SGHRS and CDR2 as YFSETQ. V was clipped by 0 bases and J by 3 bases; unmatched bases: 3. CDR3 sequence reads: CASSLGQGNNQPQHF. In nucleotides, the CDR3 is TGCGCCAGCAGCTTGGGACAGGGAAACAATCAGCCCCAGCATTTT.

The CDR3 nucleotides read TGCGCCAGCAGCCAAGTACAGGGAAACGAGCAGTACTTC. Translated, it gives CASSQVQGNEQYF. The chain employs TRBV4-3 and TRBJ2-7, with a possible D match to TRBD1 (6 bases). CDR1 and CDR2 (germline): LGHNA, YSLEER. The CDR3 totals 13 residues. V was trimmed by 1 base and J by 5 bases, leaving 9 bases between them.

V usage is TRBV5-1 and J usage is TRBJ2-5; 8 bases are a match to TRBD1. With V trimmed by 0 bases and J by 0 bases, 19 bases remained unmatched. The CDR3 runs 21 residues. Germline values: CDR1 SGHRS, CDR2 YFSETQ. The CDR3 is CASSLATGTGSLSHYQETQYF. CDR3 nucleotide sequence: TGCGCCAGCAGCTTGGCCACCGGGACAGGATCGCTTTCGCATTACCAAGAGACCCAGTACTTC.

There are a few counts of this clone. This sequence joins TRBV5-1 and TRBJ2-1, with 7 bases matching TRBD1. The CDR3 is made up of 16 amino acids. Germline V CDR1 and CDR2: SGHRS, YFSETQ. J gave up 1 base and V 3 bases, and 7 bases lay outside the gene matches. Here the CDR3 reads CASSYTGERSYNEQFF. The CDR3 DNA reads TGCGCCAGCAGCTATACAGGGGAACGATCCTACAATGAGCAGTTCTTC.

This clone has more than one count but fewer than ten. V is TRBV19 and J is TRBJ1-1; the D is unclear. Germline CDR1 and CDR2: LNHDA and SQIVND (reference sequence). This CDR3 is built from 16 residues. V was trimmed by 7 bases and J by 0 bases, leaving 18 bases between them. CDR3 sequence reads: CASINTWARMNTEAFF. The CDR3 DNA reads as TGTGCCAGTATTAACACATGGGCCAGGATGAACACTGAAGCTTTCTTT.

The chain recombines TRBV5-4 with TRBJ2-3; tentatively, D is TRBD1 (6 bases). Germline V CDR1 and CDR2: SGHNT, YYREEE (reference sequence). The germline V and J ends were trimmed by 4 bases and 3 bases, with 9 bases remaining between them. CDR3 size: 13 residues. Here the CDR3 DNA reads TGTGCCAGCAGCCGGACAGATACAGATACGCAGTATTTT. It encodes CASSRTDTDTQYF.

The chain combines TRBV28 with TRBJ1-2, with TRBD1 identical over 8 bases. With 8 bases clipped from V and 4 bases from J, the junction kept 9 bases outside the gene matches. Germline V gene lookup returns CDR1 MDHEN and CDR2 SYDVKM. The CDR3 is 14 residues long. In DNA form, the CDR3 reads TGTGCCAGCGGCCGACAGGGGTCTATCTATGGCTACACCTTC. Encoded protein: CASGRQGSIYGYTF.

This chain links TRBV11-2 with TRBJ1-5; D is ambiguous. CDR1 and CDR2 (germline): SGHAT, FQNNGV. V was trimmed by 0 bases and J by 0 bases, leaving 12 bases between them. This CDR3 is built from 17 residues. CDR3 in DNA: TGTGCCAGCAGCTTAGAAGGGTCGGAGGGTAGCAATCAGCCCCAGCATTTT. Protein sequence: CASSLEGSEGSNQPQHF.

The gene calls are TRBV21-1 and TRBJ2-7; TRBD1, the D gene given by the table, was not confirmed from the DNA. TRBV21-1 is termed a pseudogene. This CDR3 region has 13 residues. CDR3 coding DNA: TGTGCCAGCAGTAGACAGGGATTATACGAGCAGTACTTC. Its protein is CASSRQGLYEQYF.